This T cell receptor beta chain is from a study of blood T cell repertoires in COVID-19. The overall study: Spain, Italy and the United States supplied samples that represented acute and convalescent COVID-19. The analysed material was cDNA or gDNA that came from T cells, B-cell-depleted T cells, or PBMCs.

The CDR3 is made up of 13 amino acids. Germline-derived CDR1 and CDR2 are SNHLY and FYNNEI. In the original processing: Nucleated cell counts were estimated from reference gene primer amplification. This table comes from immunoSEQ multiplex PCR, and its TCRdb copy is limited to in-frame clones, with some not included. The DNA was the basis for D and trimming; V, J and clone size are from that table. The sample has approximately 150,000 clones, about 83% seen once; the top ten hold around 17%. A note on this clone: The germline gene is not matched at one end of the junction; a read error may be the cause.

Sequenced: peripheral blood. This chain connects TRBV2 to TRBJ2-5; 9 bases align to TRBD1. The sequence derives from a man between 45 and 60 years old with acute or convalescent COVID-19. The CDR3 DNA is TGTGCCAGCAGTGAAGCGCTTGGGACAGGGATGGACTTC. This encodes CASSEALGTGMDF.